This T cell receptor beta chain emerged from a study of T cell responses to AZD1222 COVID-19 vaccine. As regards this clone: What it binds is unknown.

Findings and limits, study-wide: Distributed over spike, vaccine-associated CD4 TCRs predominated at 160-218 and 743-854. Sampling that yielded the repertoires occurred only after the peak T cell response. The number of AZD1222 recipients seropositive at baseline was only five to seven. Most donors were white British, females outnumbered males, and clonal diversity was possibly underestimated.

V was cut by 4 bases and J by 8 bases, with 12 bases left in between. The CDR3 extends over 14 amino acids. CDR1 is SEHNR and CDR2 is FQNEAQ in the germline V gene (reference sequence). Produced via immunoSEQ multiplex PCR; TCRdb's table is partial and in-frame only. Altogether 150,000 to 180,000 clones are present, 85% to 90% being singletons, with the ten largest covering about 5%. J is TRBJ1-6 and V is TRBV7-9, with D tentatively TRBD1 (6 bases). The sequences come from peripheral blood, collected on day 0 of MenACWY control vaccination. This clonotype originated in an adult in good health. The CDR3 is CASSSDRPDSPLHF. CDR3 coding DNA: TGTGCCAGCAGCTCTGACAGGCCGGATTCACCCCTCCACTTT.